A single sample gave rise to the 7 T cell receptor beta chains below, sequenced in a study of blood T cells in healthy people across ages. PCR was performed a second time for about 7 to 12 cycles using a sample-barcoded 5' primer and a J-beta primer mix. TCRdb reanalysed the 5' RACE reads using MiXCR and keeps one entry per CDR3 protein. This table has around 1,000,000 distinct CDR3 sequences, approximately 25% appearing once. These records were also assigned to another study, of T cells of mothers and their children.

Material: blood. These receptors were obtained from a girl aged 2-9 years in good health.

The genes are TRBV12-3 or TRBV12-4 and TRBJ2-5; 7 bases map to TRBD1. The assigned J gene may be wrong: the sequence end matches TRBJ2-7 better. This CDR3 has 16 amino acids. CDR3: CASSTTTGARIYEQYF. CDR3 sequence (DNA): TGTGCCAGCAGCACCACAACAGGGGCCCGGATCTACGAGCAGTACTTC.

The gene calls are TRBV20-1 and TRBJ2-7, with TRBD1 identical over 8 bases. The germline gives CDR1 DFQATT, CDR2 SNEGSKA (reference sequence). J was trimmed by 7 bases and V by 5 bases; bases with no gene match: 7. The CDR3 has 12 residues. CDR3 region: CSAPGQGREQYF. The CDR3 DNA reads TGCAGTGCTCCAGGACAGGGCCGGGAGCAGTACTTC.

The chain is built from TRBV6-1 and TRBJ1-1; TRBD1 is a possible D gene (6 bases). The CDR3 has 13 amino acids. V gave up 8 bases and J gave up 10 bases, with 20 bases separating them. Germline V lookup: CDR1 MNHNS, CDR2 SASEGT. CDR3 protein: CASDQGLGFLAFF. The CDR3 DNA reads TGTGCCAGCGACCAGGGGTTGGGGTTCTTAGCTTTCTTT.

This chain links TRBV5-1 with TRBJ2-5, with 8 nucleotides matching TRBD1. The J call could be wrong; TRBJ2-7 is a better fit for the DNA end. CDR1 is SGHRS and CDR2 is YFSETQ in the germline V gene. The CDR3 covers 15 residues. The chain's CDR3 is CASSLAQGQAYEQYF. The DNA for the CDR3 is TGCGCCAGCAGCTTGGCCCAGGGACAGGCCTACGAGCAGTACTTC.

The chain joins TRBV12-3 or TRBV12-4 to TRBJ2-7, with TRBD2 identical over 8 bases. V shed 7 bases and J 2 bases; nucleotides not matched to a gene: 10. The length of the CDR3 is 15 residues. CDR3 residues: CASTISGGIAYEQYF. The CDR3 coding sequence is TGTGCCAGCACCATCAGCGGGGGCATCGCCTACGAGCAGTACTTC.

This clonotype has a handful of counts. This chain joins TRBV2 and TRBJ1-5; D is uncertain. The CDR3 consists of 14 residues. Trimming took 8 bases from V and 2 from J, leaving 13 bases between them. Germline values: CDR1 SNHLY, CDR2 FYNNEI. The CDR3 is CASCGGVGNQPQHF. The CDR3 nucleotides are TGTGCCAGCTGTGGCGGCGTCGGCAATCAGCCCCAGCATTTT.

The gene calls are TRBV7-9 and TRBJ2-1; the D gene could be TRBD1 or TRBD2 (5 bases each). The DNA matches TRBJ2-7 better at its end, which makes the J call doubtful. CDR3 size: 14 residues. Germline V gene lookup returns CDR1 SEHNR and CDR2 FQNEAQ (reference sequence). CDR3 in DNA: TGTGCCAGCAGCCACCGCTCCGGGGCTAAAGAGCAGTACTTC. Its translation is CASSHRSGAKEQYF.